The 19 T cell receptor beta chains below come from one sample, sequenced in a study of blood T cell repertoires in COVID-19. The protocol was immunoSEQ multiplex PCR, while the TCRdb copy is restricted to in-frame clones and leaves out a portion. The sample shows some 160,000 clones, approximately 81% of them seen only once. Sequencing used PBMCs or T cells enriched from blood (not recorded which). Every receptor here comes from a woman between 45 and 60 years old who had recovered from COVID-19.

This chain links TRBV5-1 with TRBJ2-7, with D possibly being TRBD2 (5 bases). The CDR3 is 14 residues long. The germline V gene encodes CDR1 SGHRS and CDR2 YFSETQ. Trimming took 4 bases from V and 4 from J, leaving 15 bases between them. The DNA of the CDR3 is TGCGCCAGCAGCGCCCTCGGGGATACATACGAGCAGTACTTC. It encodes CASSALGDTYEQYF.

The genes are TRBV29-1 and TRBJ2-1; 7 nucleotides line up with TRBD1. Germline V gene sequence: CDR1 SQVTM, CDR2 ANQGSEA. The CDR3 is 16 amino acids. V was clipped by 6 bases and J by 2 bases; unmatched bases: 13. In nucleotides, the CDR3 is TGCAGCGTCCCGTCGGGCGAGGGGGCTACCTACAATGAGCAGTTCTTC. This codes for CSVPSGEGATYNEQFF.

The chain recombines TRBV19 with TRBJ2-7, with TRBD1 matching over 7 bases. The CDR3 has 15 residues. Germline-derived CDR1 and CDR2 are LNHDA and SQIVND (reference sequence). With 1 base clipped from V and 2 bases from J, the junction kept 5 bases outside the gene matches. This chain's CDR3 is CASSIATGPTYEQYF. The CDR3, as DNA: TGTGCCAGTAGTATAGCGACAGGGCCGACCTACGAGCAGTACTTC.

The chain links TRBV4-1 to TRBJ2-6, with D unclear. The V gene's germline CDR1 is MGHRA and CDR2 YSYEKL. The CDR3 is 17 amino acids. Trimming removed 0 bases at V and 1 base at J, with 10 bases between. The CDR3 is CASSQDFVASGANVLTF. The CDR3 DNA is TGCGCCAGCAGCCAAGACTTCGTGGCTTCTGGGGCCAACGTCCTGACTTTC.

This clone was seen just once. The V and J genes are TRBV7-9 and TRBJ2-1, with TRBD2 matching over 7 bases. In germline, CDR1 is SEHNR, CDR2 FQNEAQ (reference sequence). The length of the CDR3 is 12 residues. V lost 3 bases, J lost 10 bases, and 3 bases stayed unmatched. In DNA form, the CDR3 reads TGTGCCAGCAGCTTCCTAGCGGACGAGCAGTTCTTC. This sequence encodes CASSFLADEQFF.

About this clone: One end of the junction varies from germline; a read error may be responsible. The chain joins TRBV5-4 to TRBJ1-2, with 8 bases lining up with TRBD1. The CDR3 runs to 16 residues. Germline values: CDR1 SGHNT, CDR2 YYREEE (reference sequence). The CDR3 sequence is CASSLDRVGPRDGYTF. The DNA of the CDR3 is TGTGCCAGCAGTTTGGACAGGGTCGGACCGAGGGATGGCTACACCTTC.

The genes are TRBV19 and TRBJ2-6; maybe TRBD2 (6 bases). This CDR3 has 18 amino acids. Germline lookup yields CDR1 LNHDA and CDR2 SQIVND (reference sequence). Trimming removed 3 bases from V and 0 bases from J, with 15 bases in between. CDR3 sequence (DNA): TGTGCCAGTAGTATCGGGGGTCCTTCTCTCTCTGGGGCCAACGTCCTGACTTTC. Amino acids: CASSIGGPSLSGANVLTF.

The rearrangement joins TRBV4-3 to TRBJ2-2; 12 bases line up with TRBD2. Trimming took 2 bases from V and 2 from J; bases not matched to a gene: 6. The germline V gene has CDR1 LGHNA and CDR2 YSLEER. CDR3 length: 18 amino acids. As DNA, the CDR3 is TGCGCCAGCAGCCAAAACGGACTAGCGGGAACTAACACCGGGGAGCTGTTTTTT. Translating it yields CASSQNGLAGTNTGELFF.

The rearrangement uses TRBV19 and TRBJ2-5; 7 nucleotides agree with TRBD1. V was clipped by 5 bases and J by 3 bases; unmatched bases: 3. The CDR3 totals 13 residues. The germline gives CDR1 LNHDA, CDR2 SQIVND (reference sequence). Here the CDR3 reads CASSAGTEETQYF. The CDR3 DNA sequence: TGTGCCAGTAGTGCCGGGACAGAAGAGACCCAGTACTTC.

The rearrangement joins TRBV6-2 or TRBV6-3 to TRBJ1-2, with 7 bases aligning to TRBD1. Germline V CDR1 and CDR2: MNHEY, SVGEGT. This CDR3 is built from 14 residues. After removal of 2 bases from V and 4 bases from J, the junction contained 4 bases not matched to a gene. The CDR3 reads CASSYVPGGYGYTF. CDR3 coding DNA: TGTGCCAGCAGTTACGTTCCAGGGGGCTATGGCTACACCTTC.

This clone was found many times. V is TRBV19 and J is TRBJ2-4; D remains unclear. Trimming removed 1 base at V and 0 bases at J, with 10 bases between. The CDR3 spans 16 residues. The germline gives CDR1 LNHDA, CDR2 SQIVND (reference sequence). The DNA of the CDR3 is TGTGCCAGTAGTATAGGGGCAAGCTTAGCCAAAAACATTCAGTACTTC. It is translated as CASSIGASLAKNIQYF.

The genes are TRBV28 and TRBJ1-3; unclear D gene. The germline gives CDR1 MDHEN, CDR2 SYDVKM. The CDR3 is 16 residues long. V was shortened by 3 bases and J by 0 bases, with 12 bases between the two germline ends. CDR3 nucleotide sequence: TGTGCCAGCAGTTTCGCCCACACCTCCTCTGGAAACACCATATATTTT. Encoded protein: CASSFAHTSSGNTIYF. The entire variable domain, with the rest obtained from reference TRBV28 and TRBJ1-3, is as follows: DVKVTQSSRYLVKRTGEKVFLECVQDMDHENMFWYRQDPGLGLRLIYFSYDVKMKEKGDIPEGYSVSREKKERFSLILESASTNQTSMYLCASSFAHTSSGNTIYFGEGSWLTVV.

V gene TRBV7-9 combines with J gene TRBJ1-1, with D tentatively TRBD1 (6 bases). Trimming left V 5 bases short and J 4 bases short, with 14 bases between. The length of the CDR3 is 14 residues. CDR1 is SEHNR and CDR2 is FQNEAQ in the germline V gene (reference sequence). The CDR3 loop is CASSPQGLGTEAFF. The CDR3 DNA reads TGTGCCAGCAGCCCCCAGGGGCTGGGCACTGAAGCTTTCTTT.

This sequence joins TRBV6-5 and TRBJ1-2; D gene uncertain. CDR3 length equals 13 residues. The germline V gene encodes CDR1 MNHEY and CDR2 SVGAGI. Trimming removed 2 bases from V and 8 bases from J, with 12 bases in between. CDR3 protein: CASSYGTARGYTF. For the CDR3, the DNA is TGTGCCAGCAGTTACGGCACAGCCCGGGGCTACACCTTC.

This chain connects TRBV13 to TRBJ2-5; a weak D match, TRBD2 (7 bases). V was shortened by 5 bases and J by 4 bases, with 23 bases between the two germline ends. The CDR3 runs to 17 residues. Germline V gives CDR1 PRHDT, CDR2 FYEKMQ (reference sequence). CDR3 sequence: CASSRTGGGRIGETQYF. The CDR3, as DNA: TGTGCCAGCAGCCGGACTGGGGGGGGCCGAATCGGAGAGACCCAGTACTTC.

The rearrangement joins TRBV19 to TRBJ2-7, with TRBD1 matching 10 bases. The germline gives CDR1 LNHDA, CDR2 SQIVND (reference sequence). The CDR3 runs 19 residues. J gave up 4 bases and V 10 bases, and 25 bases lay outside the gene matches. The CDR3, as DNA: TGTGCCATTGAGTCGGGGGGGGACTTCGGGACAGGGGTTTTTTACGAGCAGTACTTC. Protein product: CAIESGGDFGTGVFYEQYF. The full variable domain, completed using reference TRBV19 and TRBJ2-7, is DGGITQSPKYLFRKEGQNVTLSCEQNLNHDAMYWYRQDPGQGLRLIYYSQIVNDFQKGDIAEGYSVSREKKESFPLTVTSAQKNPTAFYLCAIESGGDFGTGVFYEQYFGPGTRLTVT.

The J gene is TRBJ2-7, the V gene TRBV5-4, with 9 positions matching TRBD2. The CDR3 loop spans 15 amino acids. Trimming removed 0 bases from V and 6 bases from J; junction bases left unmatched: 7. Germline CDR1 reads SGHNT; CDR2 reads YYREEE (reference sequence). The CDR3 here is CASSLVGGRAGEQYF. The DNA of the CDR3 is TGTGCCAGCAGCTTGGTCGGCGGGAGGGCCGGCGAGCAGTACTTC.

V and J are TRBV6-6 and TRBJ2-1, with 9 bases lining up with TRBD2. V was pared by 5 bases and J by 7 bases, with 15 bases of the junction left unmatched. CDR1 and CDR2 from the germline V gene are MNHNY and SVGAGI (reference sequence). The CDR3 runs 17 residues. CDR3 loop: CASSRPLPGGRVNEQFF. The CDR3 DNA is TGTGCCAGCAGTCGCCCCCTTCCTGGCGGGAGGGTAAATGAGCAGTTCTTC.

The chain employs TRBV5-1 and TRBJ2-1; 12 positions agree with TRBD2. The J segment lost 6 bases and the V segment lost 3 bases, leaving 1 base of the junction unmatched. Germline CDR1 SGHRS, CDR2 YFSETQ. This CDR3 has 14 amino acids. CDR3 loop: CASSSSGGANEQFF. CDR3 DNA: TGCGCCAGCAGCTCTAGCGGGGGGGCCAATGAGCAGTTCTTC.